This T cell receptor beta chain was found in a study of regulatory T cells in long-lasting Graves disease. Looking at the study overall: A definition of persistent Graves' disease required over 5 years of antithyroid drugs plus positive TSH receptor antibodies. Notes on the study in general: Sharing of public clonotypes was greater in persistent patients (roughly 2,600) than in new patients (around 880).

Combining iRepertoire HTBI primers with Arm-PCR of CDR3 regions, the authors built TCR beta libraries. A single record per CDR3 protein comes from TCRdb applying MiXCR to the multiplex PCR reads. Of about 430,000 distinct CDR3 sequences detected, 20% to 25% appear once; the ten largest clones hold 13% to 15%. There are a few counts of this clonotype. Its antigen is not identified. Germline-derived CDR1 and CDR2 are SGHDT and YYEEEE. The length of the CDR3 is 14 residues. V was shortened by 1 base and J by 6 bases, with 8 bases between the two germline ends. The time point: persistent/refractory GD, antithyroid drugs over 5 years with positive TRAb. Scientists built the TCR library using RNA that was extracted from PBMCs.

This TCR came from a female donor with Graves disease. This chain links TRBV5-6 with TRBJ1-6; D gene ambiguous. The source material was peripheral blood mononuclear cells (PBMCs), sampled when the disease was refractory, from a patient treated with antithyroid drugs. The CDR3 nucleotides read TGTGCCAGCAGCTTGTTGCAGCCTAATTCACCCCTCCACTTT. Amino acid sequence: CASSLLQPNSPLHF.